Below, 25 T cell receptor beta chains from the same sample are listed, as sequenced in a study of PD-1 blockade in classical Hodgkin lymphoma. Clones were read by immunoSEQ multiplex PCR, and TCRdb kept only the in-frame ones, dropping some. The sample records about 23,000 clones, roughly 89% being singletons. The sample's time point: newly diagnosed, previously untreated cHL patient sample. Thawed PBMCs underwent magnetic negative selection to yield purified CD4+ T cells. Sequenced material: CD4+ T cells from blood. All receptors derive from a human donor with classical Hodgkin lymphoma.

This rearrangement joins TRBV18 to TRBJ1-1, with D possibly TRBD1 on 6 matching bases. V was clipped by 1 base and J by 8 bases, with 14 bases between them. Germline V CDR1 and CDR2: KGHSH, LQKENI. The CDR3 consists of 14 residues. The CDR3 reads CASSPRGGPEEAFF. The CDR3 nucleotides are TGTGCCAGCTCACCACGCGGGGGGCCAGAAGAAGCTTTCTTT.

The CDR3 DNA reads TGTGCCAGCAGCCGTAGCGGGCAGGGTTCCGGCTACACCTTC. Translating it yields CASSRSGQGSGYTF. The rearrangement links TRBV7-6 to TRBJ1-2; D is perhaps TRBD1 (5 bases). The CDR3 spans 14 residues. Germline loops: CDR1 SGHVS, CDR2 FNYEAQ. Trimming stripped 5 bases from V and 8 bases from J, with 18 bases between. The whole variable domain, remainder taken from reference TRBV7-6 and TRBJ1-2, is GAGVSQSPRYKVTKRGQDVALRCDPISGHVSLYWYRQALGQGPEFLTYFNYEAQQDKSGLPNDRFSAERPEGSISTLTIQRTEQRDSAMYRCASSRSGQGSGYTFGSGTRLTVV.

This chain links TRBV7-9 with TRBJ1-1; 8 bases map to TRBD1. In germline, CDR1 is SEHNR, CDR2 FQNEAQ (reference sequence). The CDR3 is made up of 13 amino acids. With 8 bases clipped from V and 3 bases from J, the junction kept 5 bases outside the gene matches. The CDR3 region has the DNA TGTGCCAGCGGGCAGGGGGCGTACACTGAAGCTTTCTTT. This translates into CASGQGAYTEAFF.

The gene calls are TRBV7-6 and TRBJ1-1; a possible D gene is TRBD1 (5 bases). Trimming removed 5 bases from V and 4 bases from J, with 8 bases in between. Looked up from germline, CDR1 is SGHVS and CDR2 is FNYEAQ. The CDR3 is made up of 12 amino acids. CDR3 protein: CASSRDSTEAFF. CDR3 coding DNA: TGTGCCAGCAGCCGCGACAGCACTGAAGCTTTCTTT.

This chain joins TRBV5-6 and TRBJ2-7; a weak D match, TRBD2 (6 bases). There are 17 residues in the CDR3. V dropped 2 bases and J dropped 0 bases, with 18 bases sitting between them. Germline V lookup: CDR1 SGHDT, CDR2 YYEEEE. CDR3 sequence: CASSFLRDWIASYEQYF. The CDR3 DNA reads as TGTGCCAGCAGCTTCTTGAGGGACTGGATTGCCTCCTACGAGCAGTACTTC.

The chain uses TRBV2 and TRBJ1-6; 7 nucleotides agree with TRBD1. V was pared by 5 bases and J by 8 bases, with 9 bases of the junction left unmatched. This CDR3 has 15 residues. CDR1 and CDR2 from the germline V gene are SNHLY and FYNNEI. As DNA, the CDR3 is TGTGCCAGCAGTTCGACAGGGCCGTGGGATTCACCCCTCCACTTT. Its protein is CASSSTGPWDSPLHF.

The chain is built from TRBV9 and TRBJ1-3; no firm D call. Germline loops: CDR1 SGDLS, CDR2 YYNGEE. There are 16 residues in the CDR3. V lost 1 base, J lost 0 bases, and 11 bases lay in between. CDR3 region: CASSVREVPSGNTIYF. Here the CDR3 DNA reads TGTGCCAGCAGCGTAAGGGAAGTCCCCTCTGGAAACACCATATATTTT.

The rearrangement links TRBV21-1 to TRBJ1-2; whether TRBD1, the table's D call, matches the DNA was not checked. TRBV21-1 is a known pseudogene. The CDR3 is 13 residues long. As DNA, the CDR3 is TGTGCCAGCAGCAAAGGGTGGCACTATGGCTACACCTTC. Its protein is CASSKGWHYGYTF.

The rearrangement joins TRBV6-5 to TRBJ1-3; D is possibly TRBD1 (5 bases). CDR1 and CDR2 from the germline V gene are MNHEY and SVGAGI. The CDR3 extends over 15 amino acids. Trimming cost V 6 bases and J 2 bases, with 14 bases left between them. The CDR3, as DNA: TGTGCCAGCAGACCCGAGACAGTTACTGGAAACACCATATATTTT. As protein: CASRPETVTGNTIYF.

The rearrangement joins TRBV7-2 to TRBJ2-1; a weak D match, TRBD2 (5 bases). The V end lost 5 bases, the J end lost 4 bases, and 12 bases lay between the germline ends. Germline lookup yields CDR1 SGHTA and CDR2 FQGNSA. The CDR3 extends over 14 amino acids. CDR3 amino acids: CASSPWTGYNEQFF. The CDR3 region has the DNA TGTGCCAGCAGCCCGTGGACGGGGTACAATGAGCAGTTCTTC.

Here the CDR3 reads CSVEKGNQFF. The CDR3 bases are TGCAGCGTTGAAAAGGGTAATCAGTTCTTC. The chain links TRBV29-1 to TRBJ2-1; no clear D. This CDR3 spans 10 amino acids. Germline CDR1 SQVTM, CDR2 ANQGSEA. With 2 bases removed from V and 13 bases from J, the gap between germline ends came to 9 bases.

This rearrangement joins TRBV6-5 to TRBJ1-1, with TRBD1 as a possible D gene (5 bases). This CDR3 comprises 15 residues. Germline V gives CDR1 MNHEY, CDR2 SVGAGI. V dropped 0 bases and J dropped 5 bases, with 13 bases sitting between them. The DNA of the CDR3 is TGTGCCAGCAGTTACTCGGGGCAGGCCCAGACTGAAGCTTTCTTT. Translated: CASSYSGQAQTEAFF.

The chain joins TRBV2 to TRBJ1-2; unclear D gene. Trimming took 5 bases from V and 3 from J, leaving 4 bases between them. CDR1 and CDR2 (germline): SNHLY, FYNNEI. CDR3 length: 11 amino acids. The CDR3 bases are TGTGCCAGCAGTACAGACTATGGCTACACCTTC. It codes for CASSTDYGYTF.

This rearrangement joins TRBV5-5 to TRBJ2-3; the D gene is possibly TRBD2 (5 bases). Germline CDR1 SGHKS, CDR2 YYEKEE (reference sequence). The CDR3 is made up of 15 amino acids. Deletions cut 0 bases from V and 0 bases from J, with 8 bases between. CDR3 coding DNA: TGTGCCAGCAGCTTGGTGGCGGGTAGCACAGATACGCAGTATTTT. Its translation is CASSLVAGSTDTQYF.

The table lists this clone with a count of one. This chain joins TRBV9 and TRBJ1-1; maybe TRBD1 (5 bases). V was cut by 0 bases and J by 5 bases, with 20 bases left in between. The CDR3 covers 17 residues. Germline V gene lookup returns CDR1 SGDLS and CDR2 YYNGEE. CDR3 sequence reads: CASSVGARVSGVTEAFF. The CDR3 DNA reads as TGTGCCAGCAGCGTAGGGGCAAGGGTTTCGGGGGTTACTGAAGCTTTCTTT.

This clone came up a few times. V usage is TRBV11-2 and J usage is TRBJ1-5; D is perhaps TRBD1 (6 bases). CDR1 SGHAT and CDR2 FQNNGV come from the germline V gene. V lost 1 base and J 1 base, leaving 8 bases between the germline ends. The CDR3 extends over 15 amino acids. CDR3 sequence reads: CASSLGGRSNQPQHF. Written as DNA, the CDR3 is TGTGCCAGCAGCTTAGGGGGGCGAAGCAATCAGCCCCAGCATTTT.

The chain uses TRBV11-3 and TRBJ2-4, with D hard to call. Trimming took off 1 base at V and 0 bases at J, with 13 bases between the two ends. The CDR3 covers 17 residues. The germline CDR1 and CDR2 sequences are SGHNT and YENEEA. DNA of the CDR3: TGTGCCAGCAGCTTAGGGAAGGGCCTGATAGCCAAAAACATTCAGTACTTC. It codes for CASSLGKGLIAKNIQYF.

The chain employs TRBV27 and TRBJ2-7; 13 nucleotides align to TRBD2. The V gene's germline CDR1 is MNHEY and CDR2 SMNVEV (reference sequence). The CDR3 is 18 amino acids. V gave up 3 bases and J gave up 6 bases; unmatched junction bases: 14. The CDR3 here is CASSFHRGLAGAEGEQYF. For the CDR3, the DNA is TGTGCCAGCAGTTTTCACAGAGGACTAGCGGGAGCTGAGGGCGAGCAGTACTTC.

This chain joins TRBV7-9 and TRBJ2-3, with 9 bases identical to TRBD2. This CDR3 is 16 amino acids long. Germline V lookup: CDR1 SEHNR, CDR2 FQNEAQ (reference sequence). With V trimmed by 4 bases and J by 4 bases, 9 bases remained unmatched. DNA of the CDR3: TGTGCCAGCAGCTACGGAGGGACTAGCTCGTCAGATACGCAGTATTTT. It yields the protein CASSYGGTSSSDTQYF.

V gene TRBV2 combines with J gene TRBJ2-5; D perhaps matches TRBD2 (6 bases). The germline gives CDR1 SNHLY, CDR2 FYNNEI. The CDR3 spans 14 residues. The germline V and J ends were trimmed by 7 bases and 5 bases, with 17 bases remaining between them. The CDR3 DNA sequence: TGTGCCAGCAATATAGACACGGGGAGGGAGACCCAGTACTTC. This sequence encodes CASNIDTGRETQYF.

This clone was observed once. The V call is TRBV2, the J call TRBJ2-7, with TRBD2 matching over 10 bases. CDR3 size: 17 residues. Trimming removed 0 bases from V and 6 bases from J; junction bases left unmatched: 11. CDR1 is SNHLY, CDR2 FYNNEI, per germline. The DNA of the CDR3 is TGTGCCAGCAGTGAAGCGCTTCTAGCGGGGGAATACGGCGAGCAGTACTTC. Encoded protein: CASSEALLAGEYGEQYF.

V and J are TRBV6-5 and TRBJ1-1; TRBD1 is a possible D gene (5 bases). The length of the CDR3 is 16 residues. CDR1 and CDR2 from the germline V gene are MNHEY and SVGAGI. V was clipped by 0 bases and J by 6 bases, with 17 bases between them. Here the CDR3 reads CASSYSGGRDFSEAFF. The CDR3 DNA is TGTGCCAGCAGTTACTCTGGTGGCAGGGATTTCTCTGAAGCTTTCTTT.

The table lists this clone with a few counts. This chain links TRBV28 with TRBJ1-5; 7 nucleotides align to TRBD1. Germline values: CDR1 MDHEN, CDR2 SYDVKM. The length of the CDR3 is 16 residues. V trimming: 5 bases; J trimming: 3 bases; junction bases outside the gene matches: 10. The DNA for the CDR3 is TGTGCCAGCAGTAATACGGACAGGACTATCAATCAGCCCCAGCATTTT. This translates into CASSNTDRTINQPQHF.

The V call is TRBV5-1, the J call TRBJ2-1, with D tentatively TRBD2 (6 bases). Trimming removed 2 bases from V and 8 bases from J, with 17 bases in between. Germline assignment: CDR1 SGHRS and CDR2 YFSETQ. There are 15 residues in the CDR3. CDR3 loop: CASSLPLGGSDEQFF. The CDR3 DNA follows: TGCGCCAGCAGCTTACCCCTCGGGGGTTCCGATGAGCAGTTCTTC.

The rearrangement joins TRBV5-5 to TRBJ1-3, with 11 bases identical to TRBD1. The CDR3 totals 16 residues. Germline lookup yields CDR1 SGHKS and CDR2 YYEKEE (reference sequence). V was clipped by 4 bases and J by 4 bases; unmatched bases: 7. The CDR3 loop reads CASSPPGTGGGNTIYF. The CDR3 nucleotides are TGTGCCAGCAGCCCTCCCGGGACAGGGGGAGGAAACACCATATATTTT.